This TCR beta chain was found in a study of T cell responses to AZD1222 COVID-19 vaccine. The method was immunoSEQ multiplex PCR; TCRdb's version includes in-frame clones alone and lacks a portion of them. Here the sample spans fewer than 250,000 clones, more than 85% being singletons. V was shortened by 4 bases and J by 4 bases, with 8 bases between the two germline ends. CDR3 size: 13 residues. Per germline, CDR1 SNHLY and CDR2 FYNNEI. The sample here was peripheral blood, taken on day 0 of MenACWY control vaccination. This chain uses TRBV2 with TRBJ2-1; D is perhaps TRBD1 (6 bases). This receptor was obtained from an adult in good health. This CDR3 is CASSGTVYNEQFF. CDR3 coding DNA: TGTGCCAGCAGTGGGACAGTTTACAATGAGCAGTTCTTC.